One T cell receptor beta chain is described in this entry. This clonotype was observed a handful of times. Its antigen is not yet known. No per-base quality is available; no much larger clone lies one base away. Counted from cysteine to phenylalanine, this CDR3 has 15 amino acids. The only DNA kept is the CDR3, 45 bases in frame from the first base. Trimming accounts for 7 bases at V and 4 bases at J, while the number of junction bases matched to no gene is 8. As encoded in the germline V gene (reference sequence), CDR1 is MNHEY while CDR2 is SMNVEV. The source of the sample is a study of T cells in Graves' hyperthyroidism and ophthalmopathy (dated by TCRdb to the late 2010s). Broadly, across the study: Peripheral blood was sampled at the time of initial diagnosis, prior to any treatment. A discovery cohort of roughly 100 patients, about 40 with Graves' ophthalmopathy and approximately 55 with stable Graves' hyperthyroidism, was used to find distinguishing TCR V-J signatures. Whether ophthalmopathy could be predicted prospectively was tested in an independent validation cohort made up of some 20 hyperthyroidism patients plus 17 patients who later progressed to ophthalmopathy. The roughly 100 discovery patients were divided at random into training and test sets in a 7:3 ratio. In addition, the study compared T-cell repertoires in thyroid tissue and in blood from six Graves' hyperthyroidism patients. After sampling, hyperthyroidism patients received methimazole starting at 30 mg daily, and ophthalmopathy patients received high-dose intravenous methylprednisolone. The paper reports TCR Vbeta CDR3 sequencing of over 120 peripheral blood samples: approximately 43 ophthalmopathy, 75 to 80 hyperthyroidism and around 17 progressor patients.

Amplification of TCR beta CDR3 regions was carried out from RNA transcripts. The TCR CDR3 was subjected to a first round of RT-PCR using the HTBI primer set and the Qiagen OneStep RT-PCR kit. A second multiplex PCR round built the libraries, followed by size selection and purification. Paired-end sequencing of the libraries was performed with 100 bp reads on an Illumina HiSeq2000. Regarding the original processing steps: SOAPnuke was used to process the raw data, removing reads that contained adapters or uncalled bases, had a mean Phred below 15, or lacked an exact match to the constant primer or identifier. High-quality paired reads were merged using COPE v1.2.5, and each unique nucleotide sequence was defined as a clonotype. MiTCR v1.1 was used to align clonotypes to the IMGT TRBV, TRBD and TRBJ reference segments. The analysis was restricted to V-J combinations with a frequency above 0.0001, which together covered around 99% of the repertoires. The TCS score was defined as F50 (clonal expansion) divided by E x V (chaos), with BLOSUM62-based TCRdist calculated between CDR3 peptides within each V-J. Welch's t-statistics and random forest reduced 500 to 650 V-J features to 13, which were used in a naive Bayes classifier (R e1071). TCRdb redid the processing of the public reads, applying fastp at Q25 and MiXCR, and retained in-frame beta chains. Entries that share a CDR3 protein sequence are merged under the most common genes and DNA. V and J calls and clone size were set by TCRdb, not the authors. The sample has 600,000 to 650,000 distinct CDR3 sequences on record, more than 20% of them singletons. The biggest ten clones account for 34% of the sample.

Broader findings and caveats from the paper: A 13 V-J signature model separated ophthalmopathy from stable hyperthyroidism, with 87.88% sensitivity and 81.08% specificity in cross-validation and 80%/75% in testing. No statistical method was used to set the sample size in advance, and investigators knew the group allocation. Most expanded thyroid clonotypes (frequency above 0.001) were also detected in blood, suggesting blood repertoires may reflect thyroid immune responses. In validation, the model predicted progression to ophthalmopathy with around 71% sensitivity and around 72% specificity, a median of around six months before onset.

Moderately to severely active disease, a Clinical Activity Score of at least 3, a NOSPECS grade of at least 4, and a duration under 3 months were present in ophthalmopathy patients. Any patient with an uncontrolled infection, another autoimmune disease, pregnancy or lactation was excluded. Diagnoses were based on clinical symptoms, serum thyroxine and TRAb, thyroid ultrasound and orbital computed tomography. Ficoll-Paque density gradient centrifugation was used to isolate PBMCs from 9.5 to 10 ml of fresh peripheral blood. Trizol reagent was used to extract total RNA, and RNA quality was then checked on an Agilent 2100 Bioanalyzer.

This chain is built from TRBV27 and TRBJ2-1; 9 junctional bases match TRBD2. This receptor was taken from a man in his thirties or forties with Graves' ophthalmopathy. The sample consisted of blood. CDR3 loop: CASIPTSGPYNEQFF. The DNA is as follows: TGTGCCAGCATACCGACTAGCGGACCATACAATGAGCAGTTCTTC.